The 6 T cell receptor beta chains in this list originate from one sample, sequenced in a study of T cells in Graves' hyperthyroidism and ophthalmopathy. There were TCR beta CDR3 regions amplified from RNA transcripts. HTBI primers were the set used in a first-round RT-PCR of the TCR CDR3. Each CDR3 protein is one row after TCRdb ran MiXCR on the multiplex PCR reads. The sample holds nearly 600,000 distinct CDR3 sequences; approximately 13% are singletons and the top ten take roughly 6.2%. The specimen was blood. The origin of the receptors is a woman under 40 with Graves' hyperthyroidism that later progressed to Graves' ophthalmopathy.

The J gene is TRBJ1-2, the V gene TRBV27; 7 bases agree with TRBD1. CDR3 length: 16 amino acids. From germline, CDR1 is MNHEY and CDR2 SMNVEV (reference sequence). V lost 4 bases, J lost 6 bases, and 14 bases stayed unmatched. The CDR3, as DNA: TGTGCCAGCAGTTCCAACCGGGACAGTGCGATCAATGGCTACACCTTC. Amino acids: CASSSNRDSAINGYTF.

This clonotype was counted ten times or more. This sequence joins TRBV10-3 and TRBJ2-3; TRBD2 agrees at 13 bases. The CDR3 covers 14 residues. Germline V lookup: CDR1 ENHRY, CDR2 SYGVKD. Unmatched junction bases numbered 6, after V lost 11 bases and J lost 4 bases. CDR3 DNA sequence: TGTGCCTCCGGGACTAGCGGGACGTCAGATACGCAGTATTTT. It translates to CASGTSGTSDTQYF.

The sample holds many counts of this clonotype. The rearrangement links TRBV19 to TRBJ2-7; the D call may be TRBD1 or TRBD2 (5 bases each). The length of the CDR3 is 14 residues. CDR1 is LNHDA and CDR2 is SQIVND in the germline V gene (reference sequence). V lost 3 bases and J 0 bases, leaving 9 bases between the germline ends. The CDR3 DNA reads TGTGCCAGTAGTATCTCCGGGACCTCCTACGAGCAGTACTTC. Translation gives CASSISGTSYEQYF.

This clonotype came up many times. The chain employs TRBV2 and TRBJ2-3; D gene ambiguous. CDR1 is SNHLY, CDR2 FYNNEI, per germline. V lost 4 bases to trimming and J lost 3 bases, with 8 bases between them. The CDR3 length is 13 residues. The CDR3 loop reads CASSGGWTDTQYF. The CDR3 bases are TGTGCCAGCAGTGGTGGGTGGACAGATACGCAGTATTTT.

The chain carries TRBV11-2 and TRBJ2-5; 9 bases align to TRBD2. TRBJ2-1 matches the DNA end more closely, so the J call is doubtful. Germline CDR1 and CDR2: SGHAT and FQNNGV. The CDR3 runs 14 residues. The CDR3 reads CASSLGVAGETQFF. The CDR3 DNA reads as TGTGCCAGCAGCTTAGGGGTAGCGGGAGAGACCCAGTTCTTC.

DNA for the CDR3: TGCAGTGCTCCCCGACAGGGGACGGGCAATCAGCCCCAGCATTTT. It yields the protein CSAPRQGTGNQPQHF. V is TRBV20-1 and J is TRBJ1-5, with 8 bases aligning to TRBD1. The CDR3 length is 15 residues. After removal of 5 bases from V and 2 bases from J, the junction contained 8 bases not matched to a gene. Germline values: CDR1 DFQATT, CDR2 SNEGSKA (reference sequence).